The sequence of this T cell receptor beta chain was determined in a study of CD8 T cells in ankylosing spondylitis. TCRdb processed the 5' RACE reads anew with MiXCR; each CDR3 protein has one entry. The sample carries about 340,000 distinct CDR3 sequences, about 15% recorded once. The germline V gene has CDR1 KGHDR and CDR2 SFDVKD. The ends were cut back, 3 bases at V and 8 bases at J, with 16 bases in the middle. The CDR3 contains 15 residues. This clonotype was seen more than once but under ten times. Sequenced: blood, either unsorted or a sorted T cell fraction (not recorded which). The receptor's source is a male donor with ankylosing spondylitis or in good health (not recorded which). This sequence joins TRBV24-1 and TRBJ2-1, with a weak D call TRBD2 (6 bases). CDR3 nucleotide sequence: TGTGCCACCAGTGATCCAAGACTAGATCCAGATGAGCAGTTCTTC. It translates to CATSDPRLDPDEQFF.